This is a list of T cell receptor beta chains from one sample in a study of vaccination and CD4 T cells after COVID-19. TCRdb ran MiXCR on the PCR reads and lists one entry per CDR3 protein. The table lists more than 35,000 distinct CDR3 sequences, around 39% of them singletons. The sample in question was CD4+ T cells from blood, obtained about 7 months after SARS-CoV-2 vaccination. Source of these receptors: a human donor who had recovered from COVID-19. The CDR3 runs from the conserved cysteine through the conserved F or W. The D gene is left open where the match is weak. The size of a clone is reported for some rows only, either as once, few or many, or as a class for expanded clones.

>.|TRBD2|TRBV19|TRBJ2-2
CASREGLAGILNTGELFF
TGTGCCAGTAGAGAGGGACTAGCGGGGATATTGAACACCGGGGAGCTGTTTTTT
>many|.|TRBV4-2|TRBJ2-7
CASSQVPAEPHYEQYF
TGTGCCAGCAGCCAAGTTCCAGCGGAACCCCACTACGAGCAGTACTTC
>.|.|TRBV11-2|TRBJ2-7
CASKGRDYEQYF
TGTGCCAGCAAGGGCAGGGACTACGAGCAGTACTTC
>.|TRBD1|TRBV29-1|TRBJ1-2
CSVSDRGPHYGYTF
TGCAGCGTTAGCGACAGGGGGCCCCACTATGGCTACACCTTC
>.|TRBD2|TRBV13|TRBJ2-3
CASSLEGLAGGFTDTQYF
TGTGCCAGCAGCTTAGAGGGACTAGCGGGAGGGTTCACAGATACGCAGTATTTT
>.|TRBD2|TRBV19|TRBJ2-1
CASSTLGLAGGSSYNEQFF
TGTGCCAGTAGTACCCTTGGACTAGCGGGGGGGAGCTCCTACAATGAGCAGTTCTTC
>few|TRBD2|TRBV7-2|TRBJ2-7
CASSLATSGSIPYEQYF
TGTGCCAGCAGCTTAGCGACTAGCGGGAGTATCCCCTACGAGCAGTACTTC
>.|.|TRBV19|TRBJ2-7
CASSTLLFSYEQYF
TGTGCCAGTAGTACCCTGCTATTCTCCTACGAGCAGTACTTC
>.|.|TRBV6-5|TRBJ1-1
CASSYWDTGNTEAFF
TGTGCCAGCAGTTATTGGGACACCGGGAACACTGAAGCTTTCTTT
>few|.|TRBV20-1|TRBJ2-7
CSAGATGGQREGYEQYF
TGCAGTGCTGGAGCAACAGGGGGCCAGCGGGAGGGCTACGAGCAGTACTTC
>.|TRBD2|TRBV7-8|TRBJ2-7
CASSFTATGTRTYEQYF
TGTGCCAGCAGCTTTACTGCTACCGGGACTAGAACCTACGAGCAGTACTTC
>.|.|TRBV20-1|TRBJ2-3
CSARVAGTTDTQYF
TGCAGTGCTAGAGTCGCGGGGACCACAGATACGCAGTATTTT
>.|.|TRBV7-2|TRBJ1-2
CASSLAPGEGYGYTF
TGTGCCAGCAGCTTAGCGCCGGGGGAGGGCTATGGCTACACCTTC
>.|.|TRBV5-8|TRBJ1-1
CASSFAQQRTSEAFF
TGTGCCAGCAGCTTTGCCCAACAGAGAACGTCTGAAGCTTTCTTT
>.|TRBD2|TRBV4-2|TRBJ2-3
CASSQGSTSGSRSDTQYF
TGTGCCAGCAGCCAAGGGTCTACTAGCGGGAGTAGGTCGGATACGCAGTATTTT
>few|.|TRBV20-1|TRBJ2-5
CSARDLGETQYF
TGCAGTGCTAGAGATCTCGGAGAGACCCAGTACTTC
>.|.|TRBV28|TRBJ1-3
CASQLGLSGNTIYF
TGTGCCAGCCAACTGGGTCTCTCTGGAAACACCATATATTTT
>.|.|TRBV28|TRBJ2-7
CASSLTGGYEQYF
TGTGCCAGCAGTTTAACCGGGGGCTACGAGCAGTACTTC
>.|.|TRBV6-2/TRBV6-3|TRBJ1-2
CASSLQGAVYGYTF
TGTGCCAGCAGTCTTCAGGGAGCTGTCTATGGCTACACCTTC
>.|TRBD2|TRBV10-3|TRBJ2-2
CAIGHLTSGHRGELFF
TGTGCCATCGGACATTTGACTAGCGGACACAGAGGGGAGCTGTTTTTT
>.|.|TRBV15|TRBJ2-7
CATSRQRSVEQYF
TGTGCCACCAGCAGACAACGATCGGTCGAGCAGTACTTC
>once|TRBD2|TRBV7-9|TRBJ2-1
CASSPGLAGVNEQFF
TGTGCCAGCAGCCCGGGACTAGCGGGAGTCAATGAGCAGTTCTTC
>.|.|TRBV5-1|TRBJ2-1
CASSLAREQFTYNEQFF
TGCGCCAGCAGCTTGGCCAGGGAGCAATTCACCTACAATGAGCAGTTCTTC
>.|TRBD1|TRBV10-3|TRBJ1-5
CAINDDRARQPQHF
TGTGCCATCAACGACGACAGGGCTAGGCAGCCCCAGCATTTT
>medium-sized|TRBD2|TRBV6-4|TRBJ2-3
CASSEGSGSDTQYF
TGTGCCAGCAGTGAAGGTAGCGGGTCGGATACGCAGTATTTT
>few|TRBD2|TRBV7-2|TRBJ2-7
CASSRTSGPYEQYF
TGTGCCAGCAGTCGGACTAGCGGACCTTACGAGCAGTACTTC
>.|TRBD2|TRBV28|TRBJ2-1
CASSPRLATYDEQFF
TGTGCCAGCAGCCCACGACTAGCAACCTACGATGAGCAGTTCTTC